This is a list of T cell receptor beta chains from one sample in a study of graft-versus-host responses after intestinal transplantation. The data were produced by immunoSEQ multiplex PCR, yet TCRdb's version contains in-frame clones alone and is incomplete. This sample yields about 59,000 clones, of which 85% to 95% are seen a single time; roughly 0.4% belongs to the top ten. Antigens for these TCRs are unknown. This specimen was unstimulated CD4+ T cells sorted from spleen or lymph node cells, taken before transplant. The receptors come from a human donor who was the organ donor for an intestinal transplant. The CDR3 runs from the conserved cysteine through the conserved F or W. A D gene is named only where the DNA matches it firmly. A clone size is listed for some rows: how often the clone was seen (once, few, many), or a class if it is expanded.

TGTGCCAGCAGCTTGGCAGTCGGGACAATCCGTTCACCCCTCCACTTT CASSLAVGTIRSPLHF TRBV5-6 . . TRBJ1-6 16
TGTGCCAGCAGCTTGCCCACTAGCGGGGGGACCTACGAGCAGTACTTC CASSLPTSGGTYEQYF TRBV11-2 . TRBD2 TRBJ2-7 16
TGTGCCAGCAGCTTAGCCAGGAACACCGGGGAGCTGTTTTTT CASSLARNTGELFF TRBV7-3 . . TRBJ2-2 14
TGTGCCAGCTCATCCCGGACGGGAAACACCGGGGAGCTGTTTTTT CASSSRTGNTGELFF TRBV18 . . TRBJ2-2 15
TGTGCCAGCAGCTTAGCCCGGGGGGGTCCTACGGTGCAGTACTTC CASSLARGGPTVQYF TRBV7-9 . TRBD2 TRBJ2-7 15
TGCGCCAGCAGCCTATCTGTATGGGCCCAGGCATCCACAGATACGCAGTATTTT CASSLSVWAQASTDTQYF TRBV4-1 . . TRBJ2-3 18
TGTGCCAGCAGCCGATCTCGGGGGGGAATCTATGGCTACACCTTC CASSRSRGGIYGYTF TRBV4-2 once . TRBJ1-2 15
TGTGCCAGCAGCCCCCCGGGACAGGGAACCTACGAGCAGTACTTC CASSPPGQGTYEQYF TRBV5-4 . TRBD1 TRBJ2-7 15
TGTGCCAGCAGCTTAACCGGGACTAGCAGGGAGACCCAGTACTTC CASSLTGTSRETQYF TRBV7-6 . TRBD2 TRBJ2-5 15
TGTGCCAGCTCGCGGCTAGCGGGGGTTGGAGATACGCAGTATTTT CASSRLAGVGDTQYF TRBV2 . TRBD2 TRBJ2-3 15
TGCGCCAGCAGCTTGGTCCAGCAAGAGACCCAGTACTTC CASSLVQQETQYF TRBV5-1 . . TRBJ2-5 13
TGTGCCAGCAGCTTCCAGGGCGGGCAAAACACCGGGGAGCTGTTTTTT CASSFQGGQNTGELFF TRBV7-3 once . TRBJ2-2 16
TGTGCCAGCAGCGTCAGGGTTAGCACAGATACGCAGTATTTT CASSVRVSTDTQYF TRBV5-6 . . TRBJ2-3 14
TGTGCCAGCAGCACCTCCGGGACCCGGTACCAAGAGACCCAGTACTTC CASSTSGTRYQETQYF TRBV7-9 once . TRBJ2-5 16
TGCGCCAGCAGCCCCCGGGACTGGGCGAACACCGGGGAGCTGTTTTTT CASSPRDWANTGELFF TRBV5-1 . . TRBJ2-2 16
TGTGCCAGCACCCACCCACTAGCGGGGCAAAGGTCCTACGAGCAGTACTTC CASTHPLAGQRSYEQYF TRBV27 . TRBD2 TRBJ2-7 17
TGTGCCAGCAGCTTGTGGATCCAAGAGACCCAGTACTTC CASSLWIQETQYF TRBV5-6 . . TRBJ2-5 13
TGTGCCAGCAGCTTATCAGGGGGTGCTGGAAACACCATATATTTT CASSLSGGAGNTIYF TRBV7-9 . TRBD1 TRBJ1-3 15
TGTGCCAGCAGCGTAGCTGAGACCCGGGAGGCAGATACGCAGTATTTT CASSVAETREADTQYF TRBV9 . TRBD2 TRBJ2-3 16
TGTGCCAGCAGCCCCCACTTCGGGGGGGTAACTGAAGCTTTCTTT CASSPHFGGVTEAFF TRBV7-9 . . TRBJ1-1 15
TGTGCCAGCAGCTTGGACAGGGGTGCCCAGTCTGGAAACACCATATATTTT CASSLDRGAQSGNTIYF TRBV5-5 once TRBD1 TRBJ1-3 17
TGTGCCAGTAGTGCTCCGGGACAGGGGGCCTTTTACGGCAATCAGCCCCAGCATTTT CASSAPGQGAFYGNQPQHF TRBV19 . TRBD1 TRBJ1-5 19
TGTGCCAGCAGCTTGGGGCGGGACAGGGGAGGGCATCAGCCCCAGCATTTT CASSLGRDRGGHQPQHF TRBV5-5 . TRBD1 TRBJ1-5 17
TGTGCCAGCGGGCCGGGGAGGAACACCGGGGAGCTGTTTTTT CASGPGRNTGELFF TRBV6-6 . . TRBJ2-2 14
TGCGCCAGCAGCCAGAACACTGAAGCTTTCTTT CASSQNTEAFF TRBV5-1 . . TRBJ1-1 11
TGTGCCAGCAGTTTGACTAGCGGGGGAAACAATGAGCAGTTCTTC CASSLTSGGNNEQFF TRBV7-2 . TRBD2 TRBJ2-1 15
TGCGCCAGCAGCCAAGACCGAACTAGAGGGACAGATACGCAGTATTTT CASSQDRTRGTDTQYF TRBV4-1 . . TRBJ2-3 16
TGTGCCAGCAGTCCACGCGCCCCTACAGATACGCAGTATTTT CASSPRAPTDTQYF TRBV25-1 . . TRBJ2-3 14
TGCAGTGCTAGACAGGCAGATACGCAGTATTTT CSARQADTQYF TRBV20-1 . . TRBJ2-3 11
TGTGCCAGCAGCCCTGGGACCCCACCCGGGGAGCTGTTTTTT CASSPGTPPGELFF TRBV7-6 . . TRBJ2-2 14
TGTGCCAGCAGCTTTGGACAGGGGTGGGCAGATACGCAGTATTTT CASSFGQGWADTQYF TRBV5-4 . TRBD1 TRBJ2-3 15
TGTGCCAGCAGCTTAGAGTCCGACTCTGGAAACACCATATATTTT CASSLESDSGNTIYF TRBV5-8 . . TRBJ1-3 15